The next 5 T cell receptor beta chains were all read from a single sample in a study of early T cells in non-severe SARS-CoV-2 infection. Each CDR3 protein is one row after TCRdb ran MiXCR on the 5' RACE reads. The profile covers tens of thousands of distinct CDR3 sequences, with nearly 5% appearing a single time and about 6.2% taken by the ten largest. Sequenced: whole blood. These receptors all stem from an adult who was a healthcare worker with PCR-confirmed SARS-CoV-2 infection or an uninfected control (not recorded which).

At least ten counts were recorded for this clonotype. The rearrangement links TRBV6-5 to TRBJ2-7; no clear D gene. The CDR3 is 15 residues long. Germline CDR1 is MNHEY and CDR2 is SVGAGI. V lost 0 bases to trimming and J lost 7 bases, with 16 bases between them. The CDR3 DNA sequence: TGTGCCAGCAGTTACTCCCCCCAAGGTCCAAGGGAGCAGTACTTC. This codes for CASSYSPQGPREQYF.

The sample holds many counts of this clonotype. The chain has TRBV28 and TRBJ1-2; D gene unclear. From germline, CDR1 is MDHEN and CDR2 SYDVKM. The CDR3 consists of 12 residues. The V and J ends lost 4 bases and 3 bases respectively, with 6 bases between them. The CDR3 loop is CASSSRYYGYTF. DNA for the CDR3: TGTGCCAGCAGTTCCCGGTACTATGGCTACACCTTC.

In its sample, this clonotype was seen many times. The V and J genes are TRBV25-1 and TRBJ1-5; D gene ambiguous. In germline, CDR1 is MGHDK, CDR2 SYGVNS. V dropped 6 bases and J dropped 1 base, with 7 bases sitting between them. The CDR3 is 13 amino acids. The CDR3 spells CASRAGSNQPQHF. The CDR3, as DNA: TGTGCCAGCAGAGCGGGGAGCAATCAGCCCCAGCATTTT.

This clonotype was counted many times. At one boundary the junction diverges from the germline segment, which might be a read error. This chain links TRBV7-2 with TRBJ1-2; the D gene is possibly TRBD1 (5 bases). The length of the CDR3 is 12 residues. The germline V gene encodes CDR1 SGHTA and CDR2 FQGNSA. The CDR3 region is CASSAYGGREAF. CDR3 DNA: TGTGCCAGCAGCGCTTATGGCGGCAGGGAGGCCTTC.

This clonotype occurred many times. The rearrangement uses TRBV11-2 and TRBJ1-4, with D perhaps TRBD1 (6 bases). The CDR3 totals 16 residues. Germline CDR1 SGHAT, CDR2 FQNNGV. Trimming stripped 2 bases from V and 5 bases from J, with 15 bases between. The CDR3 region has the DNA TGTGCCAGCAGCTTATCCCTACAGGGCGGGAATGAAAAACTGTTTTTT. Protein: CASSLSLQGGNEKLFF.